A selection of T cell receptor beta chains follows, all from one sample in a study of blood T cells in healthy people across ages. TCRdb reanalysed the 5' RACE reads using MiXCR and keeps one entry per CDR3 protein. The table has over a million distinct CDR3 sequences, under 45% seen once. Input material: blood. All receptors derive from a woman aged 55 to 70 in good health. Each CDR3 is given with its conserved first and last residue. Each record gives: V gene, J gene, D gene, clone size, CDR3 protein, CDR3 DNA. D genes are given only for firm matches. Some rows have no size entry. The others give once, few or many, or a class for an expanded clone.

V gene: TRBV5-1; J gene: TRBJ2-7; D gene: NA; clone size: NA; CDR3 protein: CASSLASPYNEQYF; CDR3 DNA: TGCGCCAGCAGCTTGGCTAGCCCCTACAATGAGCAGTACTTC
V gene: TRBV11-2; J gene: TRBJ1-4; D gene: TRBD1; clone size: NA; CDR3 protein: CASSWAGQGGEKLFF; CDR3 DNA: TGTGCCAGCAGCTGGGCGGGACAGGGGGGCGAAAAACTGTTTTTT
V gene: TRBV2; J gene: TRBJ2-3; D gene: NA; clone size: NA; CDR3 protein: CARGGESGTDTQYF; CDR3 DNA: TGTGCCAGGGGGGGAGAGTCCGGTACGGATACGCAGTATTTT
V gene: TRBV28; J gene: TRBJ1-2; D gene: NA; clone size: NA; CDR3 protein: CASSNTPYYGYTF; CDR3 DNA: TGTGCCAGCAGCAACACCCCGTACTATGGCTACACCTTC
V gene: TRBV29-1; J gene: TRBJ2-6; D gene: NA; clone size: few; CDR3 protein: CSVESLSSGANVLTF; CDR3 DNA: TGCAGCGTTGAATCCCTTTCCTCTGGGGCCAACGTCCTGACTTTC
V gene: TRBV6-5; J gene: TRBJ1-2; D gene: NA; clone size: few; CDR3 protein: CASSYSGVGRSYGYTF; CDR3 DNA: TGTGCCAGCAGTTACTCCGGAGTTGGCAGGTCCTATGGCTACACCTTC
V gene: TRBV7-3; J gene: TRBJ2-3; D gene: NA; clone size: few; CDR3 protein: CASSFMGETSTDTQYF; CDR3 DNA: TGTGCCAGCAGCTTCATGGGGGAGACTAGCACAGATACGCAGTATTTT
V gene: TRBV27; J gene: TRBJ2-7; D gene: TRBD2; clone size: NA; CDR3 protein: CASWSYPGGSSYEQYF; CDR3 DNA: TGTGCCAGCTGGTCTTACCCGGGGGGGAGCTCCTACGAGCAGTACTTC
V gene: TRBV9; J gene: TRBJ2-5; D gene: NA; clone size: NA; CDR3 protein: CASSVGRSSETQYF; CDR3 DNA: TGTGCCAGCAGCGTAGGAAGGAGTTCAGAGACCCAGTACTTC
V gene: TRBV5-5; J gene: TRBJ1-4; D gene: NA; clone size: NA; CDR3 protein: CASSSAGTEKLFF; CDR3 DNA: TGTGCCAGCAGCTCCGCCGGGACGGAAAAACTGTTTTTT
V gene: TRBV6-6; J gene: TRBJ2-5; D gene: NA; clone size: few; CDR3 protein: CASRHRGETQYF; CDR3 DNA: TGTGCCAGCAGACACAGAGGGGAGACCCAGTACTTC
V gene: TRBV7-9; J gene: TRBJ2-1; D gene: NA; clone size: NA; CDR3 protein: CASRILGLDEQFF; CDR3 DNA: TGTGCCAGCAGAATACTAGGTCTCGATGAGCAGTTCTTC
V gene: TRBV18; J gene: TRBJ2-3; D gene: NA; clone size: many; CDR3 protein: CASSPLRDTQYF; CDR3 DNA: TGTGCCAGCTCGCCTCTAAGAGATACGCAGTATTTT
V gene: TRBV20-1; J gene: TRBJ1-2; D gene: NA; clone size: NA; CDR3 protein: CSAADRNYGYTF; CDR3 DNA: TGCAGTGCCGCGGACAGAAACTATGGCTACACCTTC
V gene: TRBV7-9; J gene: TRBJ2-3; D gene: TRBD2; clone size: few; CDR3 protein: CASSLGGLAGATDTQYF; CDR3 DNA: TGTGCCAGCAGCTTAGGGGGACTAGCGGGGGCCACAGATACGCAGTATTTT
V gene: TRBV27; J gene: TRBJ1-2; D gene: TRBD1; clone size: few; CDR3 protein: CASSSSGTGNNYGYTF; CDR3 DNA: TGTGCCAGCAGTTCATCCGGGACAGGGAACAACTATGGCTACACCTTC
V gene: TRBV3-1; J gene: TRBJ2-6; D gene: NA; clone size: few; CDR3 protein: CASSQGLQSLGAHSGANVLTF; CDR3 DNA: TGTGCCAGCAGCCAAGGTTTACAGTCCCTAGGGGCCCACTCTGGGGCCAACGTCCTGACTTTC
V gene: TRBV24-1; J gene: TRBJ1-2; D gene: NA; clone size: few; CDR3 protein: CATSDYGTNYGYTF; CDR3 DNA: TGTGCCACCAGTGACTACGGGACAAACTATGGCTACACCTTC
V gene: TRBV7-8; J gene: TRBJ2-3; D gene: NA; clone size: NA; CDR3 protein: CASTGGTRRTDTQYF; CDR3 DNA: TGTGCCAGCACCGGGGGAACTAGGAGGACAGATACGCAGTATTTT
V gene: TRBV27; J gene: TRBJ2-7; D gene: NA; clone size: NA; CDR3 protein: CASRGVVYEQYF; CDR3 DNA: TGTGCCAGCAGGGGGGTTGTGTACGAGCAGTACTTC
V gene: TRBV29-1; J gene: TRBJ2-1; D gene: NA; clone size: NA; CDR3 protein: CSADLTELSSSYNEQFF; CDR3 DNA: TGCAGCGCCGATCTGACTGAGCTCTCGAGCTCCTACAATGAGCAGTTCTTC
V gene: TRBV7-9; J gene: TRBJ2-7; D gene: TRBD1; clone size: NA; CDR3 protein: CASSPSTRTGPYEQYF; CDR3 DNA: TGTGCCAGCAGCCCATCCACTAGGACAGGGCCTTACGAGCAGTACTTC
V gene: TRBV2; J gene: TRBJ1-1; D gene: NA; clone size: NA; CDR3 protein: CASKRPLNTEAFF; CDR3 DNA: TGTGCCAGCAAGCGGCCGCTGAACACTGAAGCTTTCTTT
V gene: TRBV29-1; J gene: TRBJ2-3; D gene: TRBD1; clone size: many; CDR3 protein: CSVGQGRDTDTQYF; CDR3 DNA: TGCAGCGTTGGACAGGGTCGGGACACAGATACGCAGTATTTT
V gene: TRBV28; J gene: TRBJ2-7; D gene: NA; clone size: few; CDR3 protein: CASIPGGSSHEQYF; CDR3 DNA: TGTGCCAGCATCCCGGGGGGCAGTTCCCACGAGCAGTACTTC
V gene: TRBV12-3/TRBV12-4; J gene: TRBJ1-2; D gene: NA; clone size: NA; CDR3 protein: CASRAGFRGYTF; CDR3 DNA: TGTGCCAGCAGGGCGGGGTTCCGGGGCTACACCTTC
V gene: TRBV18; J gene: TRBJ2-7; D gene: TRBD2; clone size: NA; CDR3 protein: CASSRTSGRANEQYF; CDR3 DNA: TGTGCCAGCTCCCGGACTAGCGGGAGGGCGAACGAGCAGTACTTC
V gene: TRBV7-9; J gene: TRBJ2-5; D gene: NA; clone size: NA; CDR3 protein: CASSLLQGPETQYF; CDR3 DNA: TGTGCCAGCAGCTTACTGCAGGGGCCAGAGACCCAGTACTTC
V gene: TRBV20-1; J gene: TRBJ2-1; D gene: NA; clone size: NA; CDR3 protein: CSARDSSSNEQFF; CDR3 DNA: TGCAGTGCTAGAGATTCTAGCAGCAATGAGCAGTTCTTC
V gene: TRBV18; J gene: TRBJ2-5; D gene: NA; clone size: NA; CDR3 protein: CASSAEAEGSNEGTQYF; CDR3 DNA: TGTGCCAGCTCAGCGGAAGCGGAGGGCAGTAATGAAGGGACCCAGTACTTC
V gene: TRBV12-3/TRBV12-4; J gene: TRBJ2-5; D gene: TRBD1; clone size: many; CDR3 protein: CASSLRQGRETQYF; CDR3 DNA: TGTGCCAGCAGTTTGCGACAGGGGAGAGAGACCCAGTACTTC
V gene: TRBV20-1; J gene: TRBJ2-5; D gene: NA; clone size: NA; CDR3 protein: CSAPLGETQYF; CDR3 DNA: TGCAGTGCACCTCTCGGAGAGACCCAGTACTTC
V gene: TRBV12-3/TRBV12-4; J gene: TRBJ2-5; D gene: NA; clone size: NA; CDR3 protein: CASSLKTPEETQYF; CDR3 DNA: TGTGCCAGCAGTTTGAAAACCCCTGAAGAGACCCAGTACTTC
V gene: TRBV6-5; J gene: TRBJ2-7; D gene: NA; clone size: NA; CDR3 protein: CASRTGGGSSYEQYF; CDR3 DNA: TGTGCCAGCAGGACCGGGGGCGGGAGCTCCTACGAGCAGTACTTC
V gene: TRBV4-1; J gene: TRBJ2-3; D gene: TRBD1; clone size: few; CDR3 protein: CASSSGQEIFTQYF; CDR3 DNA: TGCGCCAGCAGCTCGGGACAGGAGATTTTTACGCAGTATTTT
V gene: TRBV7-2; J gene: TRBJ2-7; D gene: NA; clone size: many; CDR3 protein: CASSAYTGTSYEQYF; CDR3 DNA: TGTGCCAGCAGCGCCTACACAGGGACCTCCTACGAGCAGTACTTC
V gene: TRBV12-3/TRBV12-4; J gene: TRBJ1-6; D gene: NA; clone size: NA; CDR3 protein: CASSLGNNSPLHF; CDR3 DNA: TGTGCCAGCAGTTTAGGGAATAATTCACCCCTCCACTTT
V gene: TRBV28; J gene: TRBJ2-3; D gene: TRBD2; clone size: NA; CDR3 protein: CASSDQGREADTQYF; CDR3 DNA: TGTGCCAGCAGTGACCAAGGGCGGGAGGCAGATACGCAGTATTTT
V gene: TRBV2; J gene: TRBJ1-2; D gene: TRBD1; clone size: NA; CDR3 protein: CASSRTGSHYGYTF; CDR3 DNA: TGTGCCAGCAGCAGGACAGGGTCACACTATGGCTACACCTTC
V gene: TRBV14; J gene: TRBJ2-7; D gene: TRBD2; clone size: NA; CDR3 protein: CASSQVRGRASYEQYF; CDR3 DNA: TGTGCCAGCAGCCAAGTTCGCGGGAGGGCGTCCTACGAGCAGTACTTC
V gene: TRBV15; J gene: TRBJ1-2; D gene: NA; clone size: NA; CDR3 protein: CATGDGSSYTF; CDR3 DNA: TGTGCCACCGGGGACGGCTCGAGCTACACCTTC
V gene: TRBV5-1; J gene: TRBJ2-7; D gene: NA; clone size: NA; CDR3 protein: CASSYLQGGGTKVDEQYF; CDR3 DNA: TGCGCCAGCAGCTACCTACAGGGTGGGGGAACGAAAGTGGACGAGCAGTACTTC
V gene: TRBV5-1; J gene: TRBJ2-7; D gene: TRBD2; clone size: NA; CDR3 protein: CASSNGTSGAYEQYF; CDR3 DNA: TGCGCCAGCAGCAACGGGACTAGCGGAGCCTACGAGCAGTACTTC
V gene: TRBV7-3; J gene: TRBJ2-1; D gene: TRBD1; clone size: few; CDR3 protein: CASSLKGTGHEQFF; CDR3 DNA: TGTGCCAGCAGCTTAAAGGGGACAGGGCATGAGCAGTTCTTC
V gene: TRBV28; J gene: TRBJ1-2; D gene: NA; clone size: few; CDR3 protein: CASSLHGMVGGYTF; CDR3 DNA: TGTGCCAGCAGTTTACACGGGATGGTGGGCGGCTACACCTTC
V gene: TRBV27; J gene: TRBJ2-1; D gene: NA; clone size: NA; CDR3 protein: CASGVLNEQFF; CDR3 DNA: TGTGCCAGCGGCGTTTTGAATGAGCAGTTCTTC
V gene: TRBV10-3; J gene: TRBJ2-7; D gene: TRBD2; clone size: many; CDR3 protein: CAISESSGGSEYF; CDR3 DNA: TGTGCCATCAGTGAGTCGTCCGGGGGGTCGGAGTACTTC
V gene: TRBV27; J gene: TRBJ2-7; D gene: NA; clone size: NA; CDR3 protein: CASSFGTGFDEQYF; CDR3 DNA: TGTGCCAGCAGTTTCGGCACAGGTTTCGACGAGCAGTACTTC
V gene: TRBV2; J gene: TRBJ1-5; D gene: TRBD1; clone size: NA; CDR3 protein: CASRKTGAAGEPQHF; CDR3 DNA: TGTGCCAGCAGGAAGACAGGGGCCGCCGGTGAGCCCCAGCATTTT
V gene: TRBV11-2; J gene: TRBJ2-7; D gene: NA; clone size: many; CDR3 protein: CASSLARGSGEQYF; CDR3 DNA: TGTGCCAGCAGCTTAGCTCGGGGTTCGGGCGAGCAGTACTTC
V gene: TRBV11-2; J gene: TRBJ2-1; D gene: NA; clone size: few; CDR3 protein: CASSLIGLRGNEQFF; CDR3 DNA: TGTGCCAGCAGCTTAATAGGTCTTAGGGGCAATGAGCAGTTCTTC
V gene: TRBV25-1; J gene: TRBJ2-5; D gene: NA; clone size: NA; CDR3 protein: CASSSLRVFTTETQYF; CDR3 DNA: TGTGCCAGCAGTTCCCTCCGGGTCTTCACCACAGAGACCCAGTACTTC
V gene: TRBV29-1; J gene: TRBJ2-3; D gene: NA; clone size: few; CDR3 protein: CSVVGQGTTDTQYF; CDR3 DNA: TGCAGCGTTGTAGGGCAGGGTACGACAGATACGCAGTATTTT
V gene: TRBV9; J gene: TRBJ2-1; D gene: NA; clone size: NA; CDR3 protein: CASSGGGRGINEQFF; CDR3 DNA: TGTGCCAGCAGCGGGGGGGGCAGGGGAATCAATGAGCAGTTCTTC
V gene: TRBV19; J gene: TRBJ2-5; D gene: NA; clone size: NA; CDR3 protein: CASSTTGTSIGETQYF; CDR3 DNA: TGTGCCAGTAGTACAACCGGGACCTCTATAGGGGAGACCCAGTACTTC
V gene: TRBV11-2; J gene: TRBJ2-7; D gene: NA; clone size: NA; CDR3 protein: CASSRTVYGEQYF; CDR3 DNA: TGTGCCAGCAGCCGGACGGTCTACGGCGAGCAGTACTTC
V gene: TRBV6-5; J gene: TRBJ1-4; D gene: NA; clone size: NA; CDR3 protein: CASSPLGTVNEKLFF; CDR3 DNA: TGTGCCAGCAGTCCTCTTGGAACGGTTAATGAAAAACTGTTTTTT